The source of this T cell receptor (beta chain) is a study of T cell responses to AZD1222 COVID-19 vaccine. Findings of the study overall: The study identified only six AZD1222 recipients as seropositive at baseline. After the peak T cell response, and only then, were repertoires sampled.

The germline V gene encodes CDR1 LNHDA and CDR2 SQIVND (reference sequence). V was pared by 3 bases and J by 7 bases, with 16 bases between. The CDR3 contains 15 residues. On this clone: Its target is unknown.

The data were produced by immunoSEQ multiplex PCR, yet TCRdb's version contains in-frame clones alone and is incomplete. Among roughly 160,000 clones listed, roughly 86% were seen once. The material sequenced was peripheral blood, taken on day 0 of AZD1222 vaccination. The TCR originated in an adult in good health. This sequence joins TRBV19 and TRBJ2-1; D call uncertain. CDR3 sequence reads: CASSIKSPLGNEQFF. CDR3 sequence (DNA): TGTGCCAGTAGTATTAAATCCCCCTTGGGGAATGAGCAGTTCTTC.